This T cell receptor beta chain was captured by sequencing in a study of blood T cell repertoires in COVID-19. Looking at the study overall: Italy, Spain and the United States were the sources of the convalescent and acute COVID-19 samples.

In the original workflow: Amplification of reference gene primers provided the estimated nucleated cell counts. Clones were read by immunoSEQ multiplex PCR, and TCRdb kept only the in-frame ones, dropping some. The V and J calls and clone size were taken over from that table, and D and trimming were inferred from the DNA. The data contain over 350,000 clones, 87% of them seen just once; the ten biggest clones take up roughly a tenth. This clone has just one count. Cohorts were based on clinical histories the participants reported. Germline CDR1 is LGHDT and CDR2 is YNNKEL (reference sequence). V lost 4 bases to trimming and J lost 5 bases, with 10 bases between them. The CDR3 sequence is 13 residues long.

This TCR derives from a woman aged 45-65 years who had recovered from COVID-19. The sequenced material came from PBMCs or T cells enriched from blood (not recorded which). The V and J genes are TRBV3-1 (or the pseudogene TRBV3-2) and TRBJ2-3, with D tentatively TRBD1 (6 bases). CDR3 in DNA: TGTGCCAGCAGCCCCCAGGGGTTAGATACGCAGTATTTT. It codes for CASSPQGLDTQYF.